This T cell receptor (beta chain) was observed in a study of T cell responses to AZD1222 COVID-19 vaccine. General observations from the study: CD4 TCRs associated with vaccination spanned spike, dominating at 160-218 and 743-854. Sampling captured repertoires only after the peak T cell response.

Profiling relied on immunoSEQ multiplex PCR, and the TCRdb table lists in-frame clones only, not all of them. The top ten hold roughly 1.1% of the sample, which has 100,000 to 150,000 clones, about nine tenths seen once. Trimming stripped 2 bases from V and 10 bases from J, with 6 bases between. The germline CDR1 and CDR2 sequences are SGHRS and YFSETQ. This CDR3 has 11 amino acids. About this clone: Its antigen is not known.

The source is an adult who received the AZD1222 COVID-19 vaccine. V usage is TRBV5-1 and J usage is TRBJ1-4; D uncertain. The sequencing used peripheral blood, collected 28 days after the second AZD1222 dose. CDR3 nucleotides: TGCGCCAGCAGCTTTGCGGGAAAACTGTTTTTT. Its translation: CASSFAGKLFF.